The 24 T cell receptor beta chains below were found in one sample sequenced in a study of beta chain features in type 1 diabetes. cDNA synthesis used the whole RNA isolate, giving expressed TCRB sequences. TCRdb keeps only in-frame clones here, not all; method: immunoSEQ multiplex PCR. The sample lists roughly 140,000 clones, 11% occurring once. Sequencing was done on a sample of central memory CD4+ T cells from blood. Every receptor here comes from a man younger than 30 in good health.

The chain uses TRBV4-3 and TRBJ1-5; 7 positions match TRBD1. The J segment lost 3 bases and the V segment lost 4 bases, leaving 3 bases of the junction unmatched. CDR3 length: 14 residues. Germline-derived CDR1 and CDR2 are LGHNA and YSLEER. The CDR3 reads CASSPGQLNQPQHF. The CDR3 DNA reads TGCGCCAGCAGCCCGGGACAGCTCAATCAGCCCCAGCATTTT.

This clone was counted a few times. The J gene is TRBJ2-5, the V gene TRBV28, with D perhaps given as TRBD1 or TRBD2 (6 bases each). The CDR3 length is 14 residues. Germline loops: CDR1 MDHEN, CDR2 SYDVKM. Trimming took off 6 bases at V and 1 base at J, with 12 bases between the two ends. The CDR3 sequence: CASSRGQSQETQYF. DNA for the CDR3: TGTGCCAGCAGCCGGGGGCAGTCCCAAGAGACCCAGTACTTC.

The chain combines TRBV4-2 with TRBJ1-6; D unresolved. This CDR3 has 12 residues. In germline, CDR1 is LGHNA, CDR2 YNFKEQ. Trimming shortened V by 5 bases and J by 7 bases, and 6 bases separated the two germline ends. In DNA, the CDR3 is TGTGCCAGCAGCTTCGACAATTCACCCCTCCACTTT. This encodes CASSFDNSPLHF.

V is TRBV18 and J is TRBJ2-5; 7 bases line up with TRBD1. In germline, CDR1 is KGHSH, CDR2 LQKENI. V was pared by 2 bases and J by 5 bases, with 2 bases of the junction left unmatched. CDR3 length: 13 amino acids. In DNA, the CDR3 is TGTGCCAGCTCACCATTGGACAGGGAGACCCAGTACTTC. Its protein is CASSPLDRETQYF.

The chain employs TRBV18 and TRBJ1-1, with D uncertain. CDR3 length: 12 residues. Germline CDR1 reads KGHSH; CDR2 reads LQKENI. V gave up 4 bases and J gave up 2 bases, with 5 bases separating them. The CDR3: CASSRGNTEAFF. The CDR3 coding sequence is TGTGCCAGCTCACGAGGTAACACTGAAGCTTTCTTT.

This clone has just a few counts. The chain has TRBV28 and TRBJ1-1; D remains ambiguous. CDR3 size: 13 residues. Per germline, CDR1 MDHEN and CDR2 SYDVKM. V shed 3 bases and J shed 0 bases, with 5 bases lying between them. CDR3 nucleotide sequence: TGTGCCAGCAGTTTTGGCTTGAACACTGAAGCTTTCTTT. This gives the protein CASSFGLNTEAFF.

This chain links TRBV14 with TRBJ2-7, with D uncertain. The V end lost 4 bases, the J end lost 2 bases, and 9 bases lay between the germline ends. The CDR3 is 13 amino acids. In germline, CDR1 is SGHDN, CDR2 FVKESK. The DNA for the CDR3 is TGTGCCAGCAGCCGCGGTAGGGCCTACGAGCAGTACTTC. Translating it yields CASSRGRAYEQYF. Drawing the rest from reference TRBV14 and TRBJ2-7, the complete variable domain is EAGVTQFPSHSVIEKGQTVTLRCDPISGHDNLYWYRRVMGKEIKFLLHFVKESKQDESGMPNNRFLAERTGGTYSTLKVQPAELEDSGVYFCASSRGRAYEQYFGPGTRLTVT.

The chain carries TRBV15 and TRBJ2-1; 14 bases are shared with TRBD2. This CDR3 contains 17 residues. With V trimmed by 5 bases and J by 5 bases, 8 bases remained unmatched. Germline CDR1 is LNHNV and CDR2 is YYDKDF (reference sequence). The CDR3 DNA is TGTGCCACCAGCCGCGCGGGACTAGCGGGGGTCAACAATGAGCAGTTCTTC. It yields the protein CATSRAGLAGVNNEQFF.

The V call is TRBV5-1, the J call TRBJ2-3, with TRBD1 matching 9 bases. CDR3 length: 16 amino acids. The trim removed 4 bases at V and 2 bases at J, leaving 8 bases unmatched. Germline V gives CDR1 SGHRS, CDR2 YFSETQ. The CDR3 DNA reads TGCGCCAGCAGCATCGGGACAGGGTTGAACACAGATACGCAGTATTTT. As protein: CASSIGTGLNTDTQYF.

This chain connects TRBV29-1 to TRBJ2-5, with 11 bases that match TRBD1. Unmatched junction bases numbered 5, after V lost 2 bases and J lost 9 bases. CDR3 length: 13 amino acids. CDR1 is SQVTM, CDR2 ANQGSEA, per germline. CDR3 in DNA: TGCAGCGTTGAAATGTGGGACAGGGGGGCCCAGTACTTC. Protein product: CSVEMWDRGAQYF. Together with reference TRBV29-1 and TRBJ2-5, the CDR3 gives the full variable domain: SAVISQKPSRDICQRGTSLTIQCQVDSQVTMMFWYRQQPGQSLTLIATANQGSEATYESGFVIDKFPISRPNLTFSTLTVSNMSPEDSSIYLCSVEMWDRGAQYFGPGTRLLVL.

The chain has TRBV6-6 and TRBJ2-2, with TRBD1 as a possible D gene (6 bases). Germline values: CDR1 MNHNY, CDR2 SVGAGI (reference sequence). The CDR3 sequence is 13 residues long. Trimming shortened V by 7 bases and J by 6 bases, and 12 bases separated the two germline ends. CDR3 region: CASIVQGSGELFF. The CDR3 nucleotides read TGTGCCAGCATTGTACAGGGTTCCGGGGAGCTGTTTTTT.

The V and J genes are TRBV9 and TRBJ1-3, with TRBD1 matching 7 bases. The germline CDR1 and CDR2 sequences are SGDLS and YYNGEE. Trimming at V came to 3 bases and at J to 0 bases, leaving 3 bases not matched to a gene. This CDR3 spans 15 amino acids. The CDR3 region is CASSAGDSSGNTIYF. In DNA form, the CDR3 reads TGTGCCAGCAGCGCAGGGGACAGCTCTGGAAACACCATATATTTT.

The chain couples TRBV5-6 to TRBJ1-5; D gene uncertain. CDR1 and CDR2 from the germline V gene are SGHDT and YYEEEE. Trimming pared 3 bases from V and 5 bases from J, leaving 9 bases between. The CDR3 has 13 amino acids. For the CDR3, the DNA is TGTGCCAGCAGCTCCGGGCCGTATCAGCCCCAGCATTTT. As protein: CASSSGPYQPQHF.

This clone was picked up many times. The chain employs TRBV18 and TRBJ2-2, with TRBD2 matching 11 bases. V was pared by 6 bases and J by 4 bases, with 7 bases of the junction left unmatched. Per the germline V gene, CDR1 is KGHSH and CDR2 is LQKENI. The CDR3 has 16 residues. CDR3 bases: TGTGCCAGCTCCCCCGGACTAGCGGGTGGCACCGGGGAGCTGTTTTTT. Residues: CASSPGLAGGTGELFF.

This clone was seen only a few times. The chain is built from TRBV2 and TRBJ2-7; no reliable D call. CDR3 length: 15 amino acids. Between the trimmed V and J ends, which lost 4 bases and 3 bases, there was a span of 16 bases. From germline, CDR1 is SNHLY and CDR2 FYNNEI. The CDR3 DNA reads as TGTGCCAGCAGTGGGATTGGCGGTTATCTCTACGAGCAGTACTTC. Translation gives CASSGIGGYLYEQYF.

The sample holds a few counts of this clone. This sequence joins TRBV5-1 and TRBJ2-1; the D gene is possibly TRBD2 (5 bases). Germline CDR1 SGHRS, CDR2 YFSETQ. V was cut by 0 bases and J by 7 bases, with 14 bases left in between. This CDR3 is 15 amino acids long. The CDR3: CASSLVGLQRNEQFF. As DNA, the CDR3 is TGCGCCAGCAGCTTGGTGGGTCTCCAGCGGAATGAGCAGTTCTTC. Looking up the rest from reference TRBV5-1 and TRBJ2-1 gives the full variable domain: KAGVTQTPRYLIKTRGQQVTLSCSPISGHRSVSWYQQTPGQGLQFLFEYFSETQRNKGNFPGRFSGRQFSNSRSEMNVSTLELGDSALYLCASSLVGLQRNEQFFGPGTRLTVL.

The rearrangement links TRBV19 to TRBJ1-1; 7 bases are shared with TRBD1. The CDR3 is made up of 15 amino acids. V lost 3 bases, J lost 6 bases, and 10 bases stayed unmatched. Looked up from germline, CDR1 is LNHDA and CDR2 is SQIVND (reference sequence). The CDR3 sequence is CASSIQQGTHAEAFF. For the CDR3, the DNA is TGTGCCAGTAGTATCCAACAGGGGACGCACGCTGAAGCTTTCTTT.

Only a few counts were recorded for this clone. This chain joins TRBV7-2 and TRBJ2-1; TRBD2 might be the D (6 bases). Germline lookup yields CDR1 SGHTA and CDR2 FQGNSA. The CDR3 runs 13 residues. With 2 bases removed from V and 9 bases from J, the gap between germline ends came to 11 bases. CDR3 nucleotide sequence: TGTGCCAGCAGCTTAAAGGGAGGATCTGAGCAGTTCTTC. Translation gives CASSLKGGSEQFF. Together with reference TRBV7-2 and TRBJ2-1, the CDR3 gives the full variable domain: GAGVSQSPSNKVTEKGKDVELRCDPISGHTALYWYRQSLGQGLEFLIYFQGNSAPDKSGLPSDRFSAERTGGSVSTLTIQRTQQEDSAVYLCASSLKGGSEQFFGPGTRLTVL.

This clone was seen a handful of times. The CDR3 is CASSQEGAREAKNIQYF. As DNA, the CDR3 is TGCGCCAGCAGCCAAGAGGGGGCCAGGGAGGCCAAAAACATTCAGTACTTC. The chain joins TRBV4-3 to TRBJ2-4; possibly TRBD1 for D (6 bases). CDR3 length equals 17 residues. V was cut by 0 bases and J by 1 base, with 13 bases left in between. Per the germline V gene, CDR1 is LGHNA and CDR2 is YSLEER.

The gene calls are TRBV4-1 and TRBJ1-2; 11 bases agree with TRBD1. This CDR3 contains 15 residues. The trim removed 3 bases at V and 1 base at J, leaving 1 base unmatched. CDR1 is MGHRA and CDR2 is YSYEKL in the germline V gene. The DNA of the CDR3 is TGCGCCAGCAGCCAGGGGACAGGGGGTAACTATGGCTACACCTTC. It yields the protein CASSQGTGGNYGYTF.

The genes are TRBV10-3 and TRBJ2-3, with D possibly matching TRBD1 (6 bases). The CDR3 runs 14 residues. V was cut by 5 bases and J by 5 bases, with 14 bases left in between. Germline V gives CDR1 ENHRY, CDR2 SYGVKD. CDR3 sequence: CAISPGAPEDTQYF. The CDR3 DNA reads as TGTGCCATCAGTCCAGGGGCCCCCGAAGATACGCAGTATTTT.

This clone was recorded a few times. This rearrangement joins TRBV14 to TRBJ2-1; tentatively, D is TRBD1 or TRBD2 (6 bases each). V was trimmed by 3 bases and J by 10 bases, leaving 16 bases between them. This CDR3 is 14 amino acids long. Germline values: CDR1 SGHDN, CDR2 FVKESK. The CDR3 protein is CASSQALGGAEQFF. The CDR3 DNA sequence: TGTGCCAGCAGCCAGGCTCTCGGGGGCGCCGAGCAGTTCTTC.

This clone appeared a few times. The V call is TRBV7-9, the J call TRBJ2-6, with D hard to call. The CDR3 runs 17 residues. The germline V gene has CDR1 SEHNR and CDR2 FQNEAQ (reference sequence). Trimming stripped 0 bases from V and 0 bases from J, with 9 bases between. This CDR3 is CASSLAGGTSGANVLTF. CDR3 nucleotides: TGTGCCAGCAGCTTAGCAGGCGGAACCTCTGGGGCCAACGTCCTGACTTTC.

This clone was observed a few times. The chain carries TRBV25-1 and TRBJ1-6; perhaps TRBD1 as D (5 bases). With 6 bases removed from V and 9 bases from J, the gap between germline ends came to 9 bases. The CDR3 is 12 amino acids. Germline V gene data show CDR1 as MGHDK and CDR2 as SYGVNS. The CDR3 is CASSPGGSPLHF. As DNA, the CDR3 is TGTGCCAGCAGCCCCGGGGGTTCACCCCTCCACTTT.